This T cell receptor beta chain was sequenced in a study of T cells in Graves' hyperthyroidism and ophthalmopathy. Whole-study findings and limits: Using 13 V-J features, a model discriminated ophthalmopathy from stable hyperthyroidism.

Amplification of TCR beta CDR3 regions used RNA as the template. TCR CDR3 regions were first amplified by RT-PCR with HTBI primers. TCRdb reanalysed the multiplex PCR reads using MiXCR and keeps one entry per CDR3 protein. Among under 750,000 distinct CDR3 sequences, around 20% were seen once, and the ten largest hold 16%. Germline CDR1 is SQVTM and CDR2 is ANQGSEA. Trimming cost V 7 bases and J 1 base; bases outside gene matches: 10. The CDR3 extends over 16 amino acids. Patients were excluded because of uncontrolled infection, other autoimmune disease, pregnancy or lactation. There are many counts of this clonotype. Its antigen is as yet unknown.

The source of this sequence is a woman aged 45-65 years with Graves' hyperthyroidism that later progressed to Graves' ophthalmopathy. This rearrangement joins TRBV29-1 to TRBJ1-1; TRBD1 matches 12 bases. What was sequenced was blood. CDR3 amino acids: CSADSGTGGSNTEAFF. As DNA, the CDR3 is TGCAGCGCAGACTCCGGGACAGGGGGCTCGAACACTGAAGCTTTCTTT.